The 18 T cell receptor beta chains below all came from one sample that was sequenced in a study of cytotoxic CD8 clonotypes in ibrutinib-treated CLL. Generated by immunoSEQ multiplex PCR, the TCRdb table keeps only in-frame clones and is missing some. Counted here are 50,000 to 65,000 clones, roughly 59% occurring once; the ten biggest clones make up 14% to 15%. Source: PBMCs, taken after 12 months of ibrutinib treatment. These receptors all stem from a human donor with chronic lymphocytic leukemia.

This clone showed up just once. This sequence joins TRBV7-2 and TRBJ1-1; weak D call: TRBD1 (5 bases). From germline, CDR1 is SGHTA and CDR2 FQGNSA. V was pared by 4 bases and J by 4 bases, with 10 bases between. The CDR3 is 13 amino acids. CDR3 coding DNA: TGTGCCAGCAGCTCCCTTGGGGGCACTGAAGCTTTCTTT. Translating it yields CASSSLGGTEAFF.

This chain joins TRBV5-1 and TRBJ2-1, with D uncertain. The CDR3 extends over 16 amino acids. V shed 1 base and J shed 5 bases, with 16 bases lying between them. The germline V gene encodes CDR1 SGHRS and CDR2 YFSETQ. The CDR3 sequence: CASSLFQSLDNNEQFF. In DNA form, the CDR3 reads TGCGCCAGCAGCTTGTTCCAGTCCCTCGACAACAATGAGCAGTTCTTC.

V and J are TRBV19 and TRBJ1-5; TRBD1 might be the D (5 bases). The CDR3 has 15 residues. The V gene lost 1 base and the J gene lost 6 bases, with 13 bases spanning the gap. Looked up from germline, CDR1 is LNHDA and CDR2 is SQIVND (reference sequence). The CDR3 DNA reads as TGTGCCAGTAGTATAGTGGGCAGGGTGGGTCAGCCCCAGCATTTT. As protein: CASSIVGRVGQPQHF. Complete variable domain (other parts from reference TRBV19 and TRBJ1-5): DGGITQSPKYLFRKEGQNVTLSCEQNLNHDAMYWYRQDPGQGLRLIYYSQIVNDFQKGDIAEGYSVSREKKESFPLTVTSAQKNPTAFYLCASSIVGRVGQPQHFGDGTRLSIL.

The CDR3 bases are TGTGCCAGCAGCTTAGAGGACAGACCTAATTCACCCCTCCACTTT. As protein: CASSLEDRPNSPLHF. The chain couples TRBV7-8 to TRBJ1-6; perhaps TRBD1 as D (6 bases). The germline CDR1 and CDR2 sequences are SGHVS and FQNEAQ. V lost 1 base and J 6 bases, leaving 10 bases between the germline ends. The CDR3 consists of 15 residues.

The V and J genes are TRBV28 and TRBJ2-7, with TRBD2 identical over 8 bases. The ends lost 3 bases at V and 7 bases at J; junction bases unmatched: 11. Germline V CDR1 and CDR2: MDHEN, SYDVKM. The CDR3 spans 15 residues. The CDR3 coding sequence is TGTGCCAGCAGTTTGTCGGGGGGGGCCCCAAGAGAGCAGTACGTC. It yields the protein CASSLSGGAPREQYV.

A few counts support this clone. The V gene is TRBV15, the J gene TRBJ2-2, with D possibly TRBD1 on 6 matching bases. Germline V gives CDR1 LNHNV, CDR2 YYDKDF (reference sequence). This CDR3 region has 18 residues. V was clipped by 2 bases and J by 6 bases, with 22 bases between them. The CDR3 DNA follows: TGTGCCACCAGCAGACAACCAAACGGCCAGGGGCGCCCCGGGGAGCTGTTTTTT. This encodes CATSRQPNGQGRPGELFF. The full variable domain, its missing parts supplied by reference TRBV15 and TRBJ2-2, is DAMVIQNPRYQVTQFGKPVTLSCSQTLNHNVMYWYQQKSSQAPKLLFHYYDKDFNNEADTPDNFQSRRPNTSFCFLDIRSPGLGDTAMYLCATSRQPNGQGRPGELFFGEGSRLTVL.

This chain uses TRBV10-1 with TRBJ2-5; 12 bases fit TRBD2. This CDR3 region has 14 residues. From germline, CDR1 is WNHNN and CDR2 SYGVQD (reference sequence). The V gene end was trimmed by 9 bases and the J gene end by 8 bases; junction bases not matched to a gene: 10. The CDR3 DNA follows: TGCGCCAGGCGTAGGGCTAGCGGGGGGGGAACCCAGTACTTC. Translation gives CARRRASGGGTQYF.

Here the CDR3 reads CASSPGGRQGVNNEQFF. The CDR3 DNA reads as TGCGCCAGCAGCCCCGGTGGACGGCAGGGCGTGAACAATGAGCAGTTCTTC. V usage is TRBV5-1 and J usage is TRBJ2-1, with a weak D call TRBD1 (5 bases). The CDR3 contains 17 residues. Germline CDR1 and CDR2: SGHRS and YFSETQ. V lost 4 bases and J lost 5, with 22 bases in between.

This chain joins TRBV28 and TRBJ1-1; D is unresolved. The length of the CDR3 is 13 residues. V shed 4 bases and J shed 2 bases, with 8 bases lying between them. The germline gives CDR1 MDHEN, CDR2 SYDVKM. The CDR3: CASSSGPNTEAFF. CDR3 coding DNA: TGTGCCAGCAGTTCCGGACCCAACACTGAAGCTTTCTTT.

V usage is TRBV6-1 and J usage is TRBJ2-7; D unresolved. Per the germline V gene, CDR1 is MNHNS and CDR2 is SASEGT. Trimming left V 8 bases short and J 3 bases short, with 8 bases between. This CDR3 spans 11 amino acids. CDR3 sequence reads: CASRLFYEQYV. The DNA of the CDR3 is TGTGCCAGCCGCCTCTTCTACGAGCAGTACGTC.

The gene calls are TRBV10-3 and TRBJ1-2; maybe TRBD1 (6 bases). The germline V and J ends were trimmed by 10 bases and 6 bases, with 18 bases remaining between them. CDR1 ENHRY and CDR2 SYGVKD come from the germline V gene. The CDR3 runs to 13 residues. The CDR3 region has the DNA TGTGCCAGTCTCGGACAGACAGTCGATGGCTACACCTTC. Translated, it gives CASLGQTVDGYTF.

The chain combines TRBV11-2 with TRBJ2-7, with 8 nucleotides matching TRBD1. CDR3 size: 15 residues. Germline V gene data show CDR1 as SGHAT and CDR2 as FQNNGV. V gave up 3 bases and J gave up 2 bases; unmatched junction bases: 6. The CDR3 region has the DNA TGTGCCAGCAGCTTCGGGCAGGGGGCGACCTACGAGCAGTACTTC. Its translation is CASSFGQGATYEQYF.

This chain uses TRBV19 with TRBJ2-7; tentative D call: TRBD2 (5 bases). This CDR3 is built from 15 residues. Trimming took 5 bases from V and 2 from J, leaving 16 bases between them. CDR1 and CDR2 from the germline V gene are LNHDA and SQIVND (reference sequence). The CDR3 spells CASSSRAVGTYEQYF. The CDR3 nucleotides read TGTGCCAGTAGTTCGCGGGCCGTAGGAACCTACGAGCAGTACTTC.

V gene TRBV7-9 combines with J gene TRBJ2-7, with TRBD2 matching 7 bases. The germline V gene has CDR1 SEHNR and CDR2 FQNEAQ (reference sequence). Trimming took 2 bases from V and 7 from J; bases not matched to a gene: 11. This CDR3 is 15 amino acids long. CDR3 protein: CASSLRSGNGWEQYF. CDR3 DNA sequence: TGTGCCAGCAGCTTACGGAGCGGGAATGGTTGGGAGCAGTACTTC.

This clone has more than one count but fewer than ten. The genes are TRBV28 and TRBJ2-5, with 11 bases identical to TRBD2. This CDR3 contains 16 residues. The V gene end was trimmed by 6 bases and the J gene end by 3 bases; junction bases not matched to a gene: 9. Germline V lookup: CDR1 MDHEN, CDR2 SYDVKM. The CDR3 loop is CASRADPGLAEETQYF. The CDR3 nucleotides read TGTGCCAGCAGAGCGGACCCGGGACTAGCGGAAGAGACCCAGTACTTC.

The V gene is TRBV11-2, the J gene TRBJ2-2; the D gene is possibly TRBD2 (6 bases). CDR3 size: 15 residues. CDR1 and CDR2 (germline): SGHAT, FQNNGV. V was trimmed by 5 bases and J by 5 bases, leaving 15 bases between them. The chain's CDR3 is CASSPMGRRTGELFF. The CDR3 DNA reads TGTGCCAGCAGCCCGATGGGGAGGAGGACCGGGGAGCTGTTTTTT. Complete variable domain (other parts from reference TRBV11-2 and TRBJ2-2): EAGVAQSPRYKIIEKRQSVAFWCNPISGHATLYWYQQILGQGPKLLIQFQNNGVVDDSQLPKDRFSAERLKGVDSTLKIQPAKLEDSAVYLCASSPMGRRTGELFFGEGSRLTVL.

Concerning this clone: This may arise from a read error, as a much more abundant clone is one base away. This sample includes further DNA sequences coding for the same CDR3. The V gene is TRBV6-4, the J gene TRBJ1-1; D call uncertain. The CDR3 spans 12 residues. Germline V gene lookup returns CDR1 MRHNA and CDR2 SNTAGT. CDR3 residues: CASSVGNTEAFF. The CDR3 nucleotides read TGTGCCAGCAGTGTAGGGAACACTGAAGCTTTTTTT.

CDR3 sequence: CASRFLPGQGAYEQYF. CDR3 in DNA: TGCGCCAGCAGGTTCCTACCCGGACAGGGAGCCTACGAGCAGTACTTC. The chain employs TRBV5-1 and TRBJ2-7, with 8 bases fitting TRBD1. The V gene end was trimmed by 5 bases and the J gene end by 2 bases; junction bases not matched to a gene: 12. Looked up from germline, CDR1 is SGHRS and CDR2 is YFSETQ. The CDR3 is 16 residues long.